The 4 T cell receptor beta chains reported below all come from one sample, sequenced in a study of blood T cell repertoires in COVID-19. This table comes from immunoSEQ multiplex PCR, and its TCRdb copy is limited to in-frame clones, with some not included. There are a few hundred thousand clones in the sample; roughly 80% occur only once, and 5.1% lies in the top ten. The specimen sequenced was peripheral blood. These receptors were collected from a human donor in a cohort sampled during active COVID-19.

The chain carries TRBV6-5 and TRBJ1-1, with 8 bases aligning to TRBD1. Germline V gives CDR1 MNHEY, CDR2 SVGAGI. The CDR3 consists of 14 residues. J gave up 5 bases and V 3 bases, and 5 bases lay outside the gene matches. CDR3 region: CASSYRTGGTEAFF. Here the CDR3 DNA reads TGTGCCAGCAGTTATAGAACAGGGGGGACTGAAGCTTTCTTT.

This clone was seen a single time. The chain is built from TRBV30 and TRBJ2-3; 8 nucleotides match TRBD1. The V gene end was trimmed by 5 bases and the J gene end by 2 bases; junction bases not matched to a gene: 9. In germline, CDR1 is GTSNPN, CDR2 SVGIG (reference sequence). This CDR3 is 15 amino acids long. The CDR3 is CAWGRTGTTTDTQYF. CDR3 sequence (DNA): TGTGCCTGGGGTAGGACAGGGACCACCACAGATACGCAGTATTTT.

This clone is medium-sized within its sample. The chain carries TRBV6-5 and TRBJ2-7; 12 bases agree with TRBD1. CDR1 and CDR2 from the germline V gene are MNHEY and SVGAGI. The ends lost 6 bases at V and 3 bases at J; junction bases unmatched: 6. This CDR3 spans 15 amino acids. CDR3 coding DNA: TGTGCCAGCAGGGGGGGACAGGGGGCCTACTACGAGCAGTACTTC. The encoded protein is CASRGGQGAYYEQYF.

The V and J genes are TRBV5-5 and TRBJ2-7, with D tentatively TRBD1 (6 bases). The V gene's germline CDR1 is SGHKS and CDR2 YYEKEE (reference sequence). Trimming left V 6 bases short and J 5 bases short, with 12 bases between. There are 12 residues in the CDR3. In DNA form, the CDR3 reads TGTGCCAGCAAACACAGGGAAAACGAGCAGTACTTC. Its protein product is CASKHRENEQYF.